Listed below are T cell receptor beta chains from one sample, sequenced in a study of T cells in Graves' hyperthyroidism and ophthalmopathy. TCRdb independently ran MiXCR on the multiplex PCR reads; one entry per CDR3 protein. Seen here are 480,000 or so distinct CDR3 sequences, about 15% observed once, and the top ten hold about a sixth. Sequenced input: blood. These receptors all come from a woman between 18 and 29 years old with Graves' hyperthyroidism. The CDR3 runs from the conserved cysteine through the conserved F or W. The order of the fields is CDR3 DNA, CDR3 protein, clone size, J gene, V gene, D gene. A D gene is named only where the DNA matches it firmly. Clone size is shown for a subset of rows, as once, few, many or a class of expanded clone.

TGTGCCAGCAGCCCCCCCAGCGGGACTCCTTATGAGCAGTTCTTC | CASSPPSGTPYEQFF | few | TRBJ2-1 | TRBV9 | TRBD2
TGCAGTGCTAGTTCCAGGGCCGCCCCTAACTATGGCTACACCTTC | CSASSRAAPNYGYTF | NA | TRBJ1-2 | TRBV20-1 | NA
TGTGCCAGCAGCCAAGTATACGGGAACTATGGCTACACCTTC | CASSQVYGNYGYTF | many | TRBJ1-2 | TRBV14 | NA
TGTGCCAGCAGCCCCTATGAGTCACTAGCGGCCACAGATACGCAGTATTTT | CASSPYESLAATDTQYF | NA | TRBJ2-3 | TRBV7-9 | TRBD2
TGTGCCAGCAGCCCCCCGGGTGGGGGCTATGGAAACACCATATATTTT | CASSPPGGGYGNTIYF | many | TRBJ1-3 | TRBV3-1 | NA
TGCGCCAGCAGCCAAGGAACTAGCGGGAGGCAAGAGACCCAGTACTTC | CASSQGTSGRQETQYF | NA | TRBJ2-5 | TRBV4-1 | TRBD2
TGTGCCAGTAGTATAGAACTTACCCTTTGGCTAGCCCCCAATGAGCAGTTCTTC | CASSIELTLWLAPNEQFF | many | TRBJ2-1 | TRBV19 | NA
TGCGCCAGCAGCCAAGGACAAACTCAAGAGACCCAGTTCTTC | CASSQGQTQETQFF | NA | TRBJ2-1 | TRBV4-1 | NA
TGTGCCAGCAGCCAAAGGTTGAAAAGTGACACCATATATTTT | CASSQRLKSDTIYF | NA | TRBJ1-3 | TRBV14 | NA
TGTGCCAGCAGCCCACAAGGGCTCGAGCAGTACTTC | CASSPQGLEQYF | many | TRBJ2-7 | TRBV3-1 | NA
TGTGCCAGCAGCTCAGGGAGATTGGAGACCCAGTACTTC | CASSSGRLETQYF | many | TRBJ2-5 | TRBV7-9 | NA
TGTGCCACTCGGCCTTTGTTGAACACTGAAGCTTTCTTT | CATRPLLNTEAFF | many | TRBJ1-1 | TRBV19 | NA
TGCGCCAGCAGCTTGGCCGGGGCTAGCGCCGTCCAAGAGACCCAGTACTTC | CASSLAGASAVQETQYF | NA | TRBJ2-5 | TRBV5-1 | NA
TGCGCCAGCAGCTTAACAGGGGGATGGTCACCCCTCCACTTT | CASSLTGGWSPLHF | few | TRBJ1-6 | TRBV4-1 | TRBD1
TGTGCCAGCAGGTGGGGGACAGACCCGAACTATGGCTACACCTTC | CASRWGTDPNYGYTF | few | TRBJ1-2 | TRBV5-6 | TRBD1
TGTGCCAGCTCGGAGGGTTGGAACACTGAAGCTTTCTTT | CASSEGWNTEAFF | many | TRBJ1-1 | TRBV18 | NA
TGTGCCAGCAGCCCCCCCTCCAGTAGAGTTAATGAAAAACTGTTTTTT | CASSPPSSRVNEKLFF | NA | TRBJ1-4 | TRBV7-9 | NA